A single sample gave rise to the 29 T cell receptor beta chains below, sequenced in a study of blood T cell repertoires in COVID-19. Only in-frame clones appear in the TCRdb table, and some are missing; sequencing was by immunoSEQ multiplex PCR. Among approximately 220,000 clones listed, approximately 90% were seen once. Sequenced sample: PBMCs or T cells enriched from blood (not recorded which). The source of these receptors is a woman between 25 and 40 years old who had recovered from COVID-19.

This chain links TRBV27 with TRBJ2-3; D may be TRBD2 (5 bases). The CDR3 contains 13 residues. Between the trimmed V and J ends, which lost 5 bases and 5 bases, there was a span of 11 bases. Germline CDR1 MNHEY, CDR2 SMNVEV (reference sequence). In DNA form, the CDR3 reads TGTGCCAGCAGTCTCTGGACTCGAGATACGCAGTATTTT. It codes for CASSLWTRDTQYF.

V and J are TRBV7-9 and TRBJ2-1; weak D call: TRBD1 (6 bases). Germline lookup yields CDR1 SEHNR and CDR2 FQNEAQ (reference sequence). The CDR3 covers 14 residues. Trimming left V 5 bases short and J 6 bases short, with 14 bases between. The CDR3 region is CASSRRQAGNEQFF. CDR3 nucleotides: TGTGCCAGCAGCCGAAGACAGGCAGGCAATGAGCAGTTCTTC.

The chain combines TRBV18 with TRBJ1-1; D ambiguous. The germline V gene has CDR1 KGHSH and CDR2 LQKENI. Between the trimmed V and J ends, which lost 2 bases and 3 bases, there was a span of 13 bases. The CDR3 totals 15 residues. Here the CDR3 reads CASSPSDKPYTEAFF. The CDR3 DNA reads TGTGCCAGCTCACCATCCGACAAGCCCTACACTGAAGCTTTCTTT.

The V and J genes are TRBV7-9 and TRBJ2-7; the D gene is possibly TRBD1 (6 bases). CDR1 SEHNR and CDR2 FQNEAQ come from the germline V gene (reference sequence). The CDR3 sequence is 13 residues long. The V and J ends lost 5 bases and 2 bases respectively, with 10 bases between them. The CDR3 spells CASSPQGPYEQYF. Written as DNA, the CDR3 is TGTGCCAGCAGCCCCCAGGGGCCCTACGAGCAGTACTTC.

The chain combines TRBV7-3 with TRBJ2-1; 9 bases are a match to TRBD2. CDR1 is SGHTA, CDR2 FQGTGA, per germline. The CDR3 sequence is 17 residues long. V dropped 5 bases and J dropped 8; count of bases not matched to a gene: 16. CDR3 protein: CASSPTLRTSALDEQFF. CDR3 bases: TGTGCCAGCAGCCCCACGTTGCGGACTAGCGCGCTCGATGAGCAGTTCTTC.

This clone showed up just a few times. This chain links TRBV11-3 with TRBJ2-3, with TRBD1 matching 11 bases. CDR3 length: 15 residues. V gave up 3 bases and J gave up 6 bases; unmatched junction bases: 5. CDR1 and CDR2 from the germline V gene are SGHNT and YENEEA. The CDR3 DNA sequence: TGTGCCAGCAGCTTCCAGGGACAGGGGGAGGATACGCAGTATTTT. Encoded protein: CASSFQGQGEDTQYF.

The chain couples TRBV7-3 to TRBJ2-1; possible D gene TRBD2, 5 bases. This CDR3 comprises 19 residues. Trimming took off 2 bases at V and 6 bases at J, with 26 bases between the two ends. Germline-derived CDR1 and CDR2 are SGHTA and FQGTGA. The CDR3 reads CASSLSLGKAPGSFNEQFF. The CDR3, as DNA: TGTGCCAGCAGCTTATCTTTAGGCAAGGCTCCGGGGTCATTCAATGAGCAGTTCTTC.

The rearrangement uses TRBV18 and TRBJ2-5, with 9 positions matching TRBD2. V was pared by 5 bases and J by 1 base, with 5 bases of the junction left unmatched. The CDR3 has 15 amino acids. The V gene's germline CDR1 is KGHSH and CDR2 LQKENI. This CDR3 is CASSGVAGAQETQYF. For the CDR3, the DNA is TGTGCCAGCTCAGGAGTAGCGGGGGCCCAAGAGACCCAGTACTTC. The complete variable domain, with remaining parts taken from reference TRBV18 and TRBJ2-5, reads NAGVMQNPRHLVRRRGQEARLRCSPMKGHSHVYWYRQLPEEGLKFMVYLQKENIIDESGMPKERFSAEFPKEGPSILRIQQVVRGDSAAYFCASSGVAGAQETQYFGPGTRLLVL.

This clone was observed once. This chain links TRBV3-1 (or the pseudogene TRBV3-2) with TRBJ1-2, with D tentatively TRBD1 (6 bases). Trimming cost V 0 bases and J 5 bases, with 10 bases left between them. Germline V lookup: CDR1 LGHDT, CDR2 YNNKEL (reference sequence). This CDR3 is 14 amino acids long. The CDR3 DNA follows: TGTGCCAGCAGCCAAGAGGGGACACAGTATGGCTACACCTTC. This translates into CASSQEGTQYGYTF.

The rearrangement links TRBV29-1 to TRBJ2-3; 11 positions match TRBD2. The V gene's germline CDR1 is SQVTM and CDR2 ANQGSEA. V lost 6 bases and J lost 0; bases outside the gene matches: 20. The CDR3 extends over 20 amino acids. Here the CDR3 reads CSVKTAGASGGTPSTDTQYF. CDR3 in DNA: TGCAGCGTCAAAACCGCGGGGGCTAGCGGGGGGACACCTAGCACAGATACGCAGTATTTT.

The genes are TRBV4-3 and TRBJ1-1; a possible D gene is TRBD1 (6 bases). Germline V gene sequence: CDR1 LGHNA, CDR2 YSLEER. This CDR3 region has 16 residues. V was clipped by 0 bases and J by 5 bases, with 16 bases between them. This chain's CDR3 is CASSQELGAVGTEAFF. CDR3 coding DNA: TGCGCCAGCAGCCAAGAGTTGGGGGCCGTAGGTACTGAAGCTTTCTTT.

The rearrangement uses TRBV27 and TRBJ1-6; no clear D gene. Germline V gene lookup returns CDR1 MNHEY and CDR2 SMNVEV (reference sequence). The CDR3 loop spans 13 amino acids. V lost 2 bases to trimming and J lost 9 bases, with 8 bases between them. The CDR3 region is CASSLTHTSPLHF. CDR3 sequence (DNA): TGTGCCAGCAGTTTAACCCACACTTCACCCCTCCACTTT.

The chain combines TRBV6-1 with TRBJ1-3; D perhaps matches TRBD1 (5 bases). The CDR3 loop spans 16 amino acids. Germline V lookup: CDR1 MNHNS, CDR2 SASEGT. Trimming shortened V by 1 base and J by 0 bases, and 10 bases separated the two germline ends. The DNA for the CDR3 is TGTGCCAGCAGTGAAGGGACAATCTCCTCTGGAAACACCATATATTTT. Translating gives CASSEGTISSGNTIYF.

The chain combines TRBV3-1 (or the pseudogene TRBV3-2) with TRBJ2-5; 13 nucleotides agree with TRBD2. This CDR3 has 19 residues. V trimming: 0 bases; J trimming: 0 bases; junction bases outside the gene matches: 7. Germline CDR1 reads LGHDT; CDR2 reads YNNKEL (reference sequence). CDR3 protein: CASSQERGTSGVYQETQYF. The CDR3 DNA is TGTGCCAGCAGCCAAGAAAGGGGGACTAGCGGGGTGTACCAAGAGACCCAGTACTTC.

This clone was recorded only once. The V call is TRBV18, the J call TRBJ2-7, with D maybe TRBD1 (6 bases). CDR1 is KGHSH, CDR2 LQKENI, per germline. CDR3 size: 16 residues. Trimming removed 2 bases at V and 1 base at J, with 15 bases between. The CDR3 is CASSPDKTGLSYEQYF. The CDR3 nucleotides read TGTGCCAGCTCACCAGACAAAACAGGGTTATCCTACGAGCAGTACTTC. The full variable domain, rest sourced from reference TRBV18 and TRBJ2-7, is NAGVMQNPRHLVRRRGQEARLRCSPMKGHSHVYWYRQLPEEGLKFMVYLQKENIIDESGMPKERFSAEFPKEGPSILRIQQVVRGDSAAYFCASSPDKTGLSYEQYFGPGTRLTVT.

This clone came up a few times. The chain couples TRBV2 to TRBJ1-6; no firm D call. V was trimmed by 2 bases and J by 7 bases, leaving 12 bases between them. This CDR3 is 15 amino acids long. Looked up from germline, CDR1 is SNHLY and CDR2 is FYNNEI. The chain's CDR3 is CASSERVGGNSPLHF. The CDR3 nucleotides read TGTGCCAGCAGTGAACGGGTTGGCGGGAATTCACCCCTCCACTTT.

This chain connects TRBV5-1 to TRBJ1-4; 8 bases align to TRBD1. Looked up from germline, CDR1 is SGHRS and CDR2 is YFSETQ. The trim removed 5 bases at V and 4 bases at J, leaving 7 bases unmatched. CDR3 size: 15 residues. DNA of the CDR3: TGCGCCAGCAGTCTCTTACAGGGGGTTAATGAAAAACTGTTTTTT. It codes for CASSLLQGVNEKLFF.

The gene calls are TRBV6-4 and TRBJ2-1; 7 nucleotides agree with TRBD1. Germline lookup yields CDR1 MRHNA and CDR2 SNTAGT. Losses at the gene ends were 2 bases for V and 0 bases for J; bases not matched to a gene: 4. The CDR3 is 16 amino acids. This CDR3 reads CASSDEGAGSYNEQFF. The CDR3 DNA is TGTGCCAGCAGTGACGAGGGGGCGGGCTCCTACAATGAGCAGTTCTTC.

The chain joins TRBV2 to TRBJ1-4; D uncertain. The V and J ends lost 4 bases and 14 bases respectively, with 17 bases between them. This CDR3 has 13 amino acids. The germline V gene has CDR1 SNHLY and CDR2 FYNNEI. The CDR3 loop reads CASSVGGSLSLFF. The DNA of the CDR3 is TGTGCCAGCAGTGTGGGAGGATCTCTCTCTCTGTTTTTT.

V and J are TRBV15 and TRBJ1-4; D is undetermined. The germline V and J ends were trimmed by 5 bases and 7 bases, with 11 bases remaining between them. The CDR3 runs 13 residues. The germline gives CDR1 LNHNV, CDR2 YYDKDF (reference sequence). This CDR3 is CATSAVPGEKLFF. In DNA, the CDR3 is TGTGCCACCAGCGCGGTACCCGGTGAAAAACTGTTTTTT.

V and J are TRBV19 and TRBJ2-7; D is ambiguous. V dropped 5 bases and J dropped 1 base, with 9 bases sitting between them. This CDR3 comprises 13 residues. Germline V gene sequence: CDR1 LNHDA, CDR2 SQIVND (reference sequence). The CDR3 protein is CASSFGGSYEQYF. The DNA for the CDR3 is TGTGCCAGTAGTTTCGGCGGATCCTACGAGCAGTACTTC.

V gene TRBV5-6 combines with J gene TRBJ1-1; 8 bases match TRBD1. Trimming at V came to 4 bases and at J to 0 bases, leaving 14 bases not matched to a gene. The V gene's germline CDR1 is SGHDT and CDR2 YYEEEE. The CDR3 covers 18 residues. CDR3 bases: TGTGCCAGCAGCCCCGGGACAGGTGGATACTACATGAACACTGAAGCTTTCTTT. Its translation is CASSPGTGGYYMNTEAFF. The whole variable domain, filled in from reference TRBV5-6 and TRBJ1-1, reads DAGVTQSPTHLIKTRGQQVTLRCSPKSGHDTVSWYQQALGQGPQFIFQYYEEEERQRGNFPDRFSGHQFPNYSSELNVNALLLGDSALYLCASSPGTGGYYMNTEAFFGQGTRLTVV.

Of note for this clone: The germline gene is not matched at one end of the junction; a read error may be the cause. This rearrangement joins TRBV7-7 to TRBJ2-7, with TRBD2 as a possible D gene (5 bases). The germline V gene has CDR1 SSHAT and CDR2 FNYEAQ (reference sequence). The CDR3 has 14 amino acids. The CDR3 DNA reads as TGTGCTAGCAGCTTAGAGAGCGGTAGTTACGAGCAGTACTTC. Encoded protein: CASSLESGSYEQYF.

The chain recombines TRBV3-1 (or the pseudogene TRBV3-2) with TRBJ2-1; TRBD2 matches 16 bases. The V and J ends lost 0 bases and 4 bases, in that order; junction bases with no gene match: 0. This CDR3 comprises 17 residues. Germline CDR1 LGHDT, CDR2 YNNKEL (reference sequence). CDR3 in DNA: TGTGCCAGCAGCCAAGAGGGACTAGCGGGGGGGTACAATGAGCAGTTCTTC. Its translation: CASSQEGLAGGYNEQFF.

This clone was recorded only once. This chain connects TRBV7-9 to TRBJ2-5; a weak D match, TRBD1 (6 bases). V gave up 8 bases and J gave up 3 bases, with 25 bases separating them. The CDR3 runs to 17 residues. Germline V gives CDR1 SEHNR, CDR2 FQNEAQ (reference sequence). The CDR3 loop is CASLLASHGTPKETQYF. The CDR3 DNA reads as TGTGCCAGCTTACTCGCCTCCCACGGGACACCCAAAGAGACCCAGTACTTC.

The count of this clone is one. The chain carries TRBV27 and TRBJ1-2, with a weak D call TRBD1 (6 bases). The CDR3 length is 16 residues. Trimming removed 0 bases from V and 4 bases from J, with 15 bases in between. The germline CDR1 and CDR2 sequences are MNHEY and SMNVEV (reference sequence). The CDR3 here is CASSLSPGALIYGYTF. The CDR3 DNA is TGTGCCAGCAGTTTATCCCCAGGGGCGCTGATCTATGGCTACACCTTC.

The chain employs TRBV3-1 (or the pseudogene TRBV3-2) and TRBJ2-1; D may be TRBD2 (5 bases). This CDR3 region has 16 residues. Deletions cut 8 bases from V and 2 bases from J, with 19 bases between. Germline lookup yields CDR1 LGHDT and CDR2 YNNKEL (reference sequence). CDR3 residues: CASGGSLTGTYNEQFF. CDR3 nucleotides: TGTGCCAGCGGCGGCTCATTAACGGGGACCTACAATGAGCAGTTCTTC.

The chain links TRBV4-1 to TRBJ2-5, with a possible D match to TRBD1 (6 bases). The CDR3 consists of 16 residues. Germline CDR1 and CDR2: MGHRA and YSYEKL. The V end lost 2 bases, the J end lost 5 bases, and 18 bases lay between the germline ends. CDR3 coding DNA: TGCGCCAGCAGCCAACAGGTCGACAGGAGTCGGGAGACCCAGTACTTC. It translates to CASSQQVDRSRETQYF.

The V call is TRBV14, the J call TRBJ2-1; tentatively, D is TRBD1 (6 bases). Germline V lookup: CDR1 SGHDN, CDR2 FVKESK. Trimming removed 4 bases at V and 6 bases at J, with 22 bases between. This CDR3 is 17 amino acids long. Here the CDR3 reads CASSPTYGQYQTNEQFF. In DNA, the CDR3 is TGTGCCAGCAGCCCAACCTACGGACAGTACCAAACCAATGAGCAGTTCTTC.